The entry below gives a single T cell receptor (beta chain) sequence along with its context. The CDR3 length is 15 residues. With 3 bases clipped from V and 1 base from J, the junction kept 5 bases outside the gene matches. Researchers attached unique molecular identifiers to individual cDNA molecules. TCRdb reprocessed the 5' RACE reads via MiXCR and lists one record per CDR3 protein. Seen here are around 26,000 distinct CDR3 sequences, 4.4% observed once, and the top ten hold 5.6%. The source of the sample is a study of early T cells in non-severe SARS-CoV-2 infection. The overall study: Bulk RNA isolated from unsorted whole blood underwent sequencing; chains were not paired.

What was sequenced was whole blood. The chain is built from TRBV12-3 or TRBV12-4 and TRBJ1-1, with TRBD1 identical over 7 bases. The sequence came from an adult who was a healthcare worker with PCR-confirmed SARS-CoV-2 infection or an uninfected control (not recorded which). The DNA for the CDR3 is TGTGCCAGCAGTTTTTCGGGACAGAAGAACACTGAAGCTTTCTTT. This sequence encodes CASSFSGQKNTEAFF.